Listed here are 10 T cell receptor beta chains from one sample, sequenced in a study of CD8+ T cells in alopecia areata. RNA, once extracted, was reverse transcribed into cDNA for use as the sequencing template. TCRdb's table, derived via immunoSEQ multiplex PCR, lists solely in-frame clones and lacks some. The sample lists 150,000 to 200,000 clones, roughly 60% occurring once. Specimen: CD4+ T cells sorted from blood. These receptor sequences come from a human donor in good health.

This clone was seen a handful of times. This chain joins TRBV6-1 and TRBJ2-2; D unresolved. This CDR3 is 11 amino acids long. CDR1 and CDR2 from the germline V gene are MNHNS and SASEGT. V was pared by 10 bases and J by 7 bases, with 10 bases between. The chain's CDR3 is CATTVGGELFF. CDR3 nucleotides: TGTGCCACCACGGTCGGCGGGGAGCTGTTTTTT.

The chain recombines TRBV6-5 with TRBJ2-2, with TRBD1 as a possible D gene (6 bases). Germline-derived CDR1 and CDR2 are MNHEY and SVGAGI. With 3 bases removed from V and 5 bases from J, the gap between germline ends came to 13 bases. The CDR3 totals 15 residues. CDR3 sequence reads: CASSYISGATGELFF. The CDR3 nucleotides read TGTGCCAGCAGTTATATATCAGGGGCGACCGGGGAGCTGTTTTTT.

V gene TRBV30 combines with J gene TRBJ2-5; 10 positions agree with TRBD1. The CDR3 has 14 amino acids. CDR1 and CDR2 (germline): GTSNPN, SVGIG (reference sequence). V lost 3 bases to trimming and J lost 7 bases; unmatched junction nucleotides: 8. As DNA, the CDR3 is TGTGCCTGGAGCATTGACAGGGGGCTGGGGACCCAGTACTTC. As protein: CAWSIDRGLGTQYF.

The chain is built from TRBV30 and TRBJ1-1, with no clear D. CDR3 length: 12 amino acids. The germline gives CDR1 GTSNPN, CDR2 SVGIG (reference sequence). V was shortened by 3 bases and J by 11 bases, with 16 bases between the two germline ends. The CDR3 nucleotides are TGTGCCTGGAGCCCACGGGCCTTGGGGGCTTTCTTT. It yields the protein CAWSPRALGAFF.

The rearrangement links TRBV25-1 to TRBJ1-1, with D maybe TRBD1 (5 bases). V was cut by 5 bases and J by 8 bases, with 9 bases left in between. From germline, CDR1 is MGHDK and CDR2 SYGVNS. This CDR3 region has 11 residues. The CDR3 nucleotides read TGTGCCAGCAGTAGGAACAGGGAAGCTTTCTTT. It codes for CASSRNREAFF.

This clone occurred a few times. The gene calls are TRBV28 and TRBJ1-5, with 8 bases lining up with TRBD1. Germline values: CDR1 MDHEN, CDR2 SYDVKM. Trimming removed 8 bases from V and 4 bases from J; junction bases left unmatched: 10. The CDR3 is 15 residues long. In nucleotides, the CDR3 is TGTGCCAGCCACACAGGGGGGAGTGGGAATCAGCCCCAGCATTTT. It yields the protein CASHTGGSGNQPQHF.

The J gene is TRBJ2-7, the V gene TRBV29-1; the D is unclear. The germline V gene encodes CDR1 SQVTM and CDR2 ANQGSEA. This CDR3 contains 13 residues. The V end lost 2 bases, the J end lost 0 bases, and 8 bases lay between the germline ends. For the CDR3, the DNA is TGCAGCGTTGAACAAGCCCCCTCCTACGAGCAGTACTTC. Its protein product is CSVEQAPSYEQYF.

The rearrangement joins TRBV14 to TRBJ2-7; no clear D gene. The CDR3 covers 12 residues. Germline assignment: CDR1 SGHDN and CDR2 FVKESK. V lost 8 bases to trimming and J lost 0 bases, with 8 bases between them. CDR3 DNA: TGTGCCAGCGGATTCCTCTCCTACGAGCAGTACTTC. Amino acid sequence: CASGFLSYEQYF.

This clone was detected a few times. The chain employs TRBV27 and TRBJ2-7; TRBD2 is a possible D gene (5 bases). Trimming shortened V by 3 bases and J by 2 bases, and 11 bases separated the two germline ends. The CDR3 spans 14 residues. Germline V gives CDR1 MNHEY, CDR2 SMNVEV (reference sequence). CDR3 nucleotides: TGTGCCAGCAGTTTTCGTCCGGGGACCTACGAGCAGTACTTC. It specifies CASSFRPGTYEQYF.

The chain is built from TRBV11-2 and TRBJ2-7; D possibly uses TRBD1 or TRBD2 (5 bases each). Germline V CDR1 and CDR2: SGHAT, FQNNGV. CDR3 size: 13 residues. The V end lost 4 bases, the J end lost 6 bases, and 13 bases lay between the germline ends. The CDR3 sequence is CASSSTLGVEQYF. The CDR3 coding sequence is TGTGCCAGCAGCTCAACCTTGGGGGTCGAGCAGTACTTC.